This TCR beta chain stems from a study of cytomegalovirus exposure and HLA in healthy donors. The study, taken as a whole, reports: The study designated 150 or so TCR beta chains cytomegalovirus-associated. For TCR beta chains, V- and J-gene trimming was later linked to a missense DCLRE1C variant.

Looked up from germline, CDR1 is MNHEY and CDR2 is SMNVEV (reference sequence). Trimming took off 1 base at V and 0 bases at J, with 9 bases between the two ends. The CDR3 has 15 residues. Vbeta (60) and Jbeta (13) primers were used in the PCR. This table comes from immunoSEQ multiplex PCR, and its TCRdb copy is limited to in-frame clones, with some not included. The table shows under 200,000 clones, with 80% occurring only once. For this clone: The antigen is not known.

The sequencing input was PBMCs. The clonotype was recovered from a man aged 40-50 years in good health and CMV-seropositive. The chain combines TRBV27 with TRBJ1-2; D is perhaps TRBD1 (5 bases). The CDR3 region is CASSLFYRTNYGYTF. CDR3 in DNA: TGTGCCAGCAGTTTATTCTACAGGACTAACTATGGCTACACCTTC.